This TCR beta chain was sequenced for a study of blood T cells in healthy people across ages. This clonotype was counted only a few times. The antigen remains undetermined. Study findings and constraints: The long-lived group displayed more naive CD4+ cells, plus higher diversity, than the aged donors did.

Germline V gene lookup returns CDR1 DFQATT and CDR2 SNEGSKA (reference sequence). The V gene end was trimmed by 3 bases and the J gene end by 6 bases; junction bases not matched to a gene: 10. The CDR3 runs 15 residues. Primed by a sample-barcoded 5' primer and a J-beta primer mix, a second PCR proceeded for roughly 7 to 11 cycles. Via MiXCR, TCRdb re-called the 5' RACE reads, giving one row per CDR3 protein. The repertoire consists of around 1,700,000 distinct CDR3 sequences, with roughly 30% occurring once and the leading ten covering roughly 8.2%. This TCR came from a woman aged 25 to 39 in good health. V is TRBV20-1 and J is TRBJ2-7, with 11 bases aligning to TRBD2. The sequencing sample was made of blood. This chain's CDR3 is CSASPVSGRAVEQYF. The CDR3, as DNA: TGCAGTGCTAGCCCGGTTAGCGGGAGGGCCGTCGAGCAGTACTTC.